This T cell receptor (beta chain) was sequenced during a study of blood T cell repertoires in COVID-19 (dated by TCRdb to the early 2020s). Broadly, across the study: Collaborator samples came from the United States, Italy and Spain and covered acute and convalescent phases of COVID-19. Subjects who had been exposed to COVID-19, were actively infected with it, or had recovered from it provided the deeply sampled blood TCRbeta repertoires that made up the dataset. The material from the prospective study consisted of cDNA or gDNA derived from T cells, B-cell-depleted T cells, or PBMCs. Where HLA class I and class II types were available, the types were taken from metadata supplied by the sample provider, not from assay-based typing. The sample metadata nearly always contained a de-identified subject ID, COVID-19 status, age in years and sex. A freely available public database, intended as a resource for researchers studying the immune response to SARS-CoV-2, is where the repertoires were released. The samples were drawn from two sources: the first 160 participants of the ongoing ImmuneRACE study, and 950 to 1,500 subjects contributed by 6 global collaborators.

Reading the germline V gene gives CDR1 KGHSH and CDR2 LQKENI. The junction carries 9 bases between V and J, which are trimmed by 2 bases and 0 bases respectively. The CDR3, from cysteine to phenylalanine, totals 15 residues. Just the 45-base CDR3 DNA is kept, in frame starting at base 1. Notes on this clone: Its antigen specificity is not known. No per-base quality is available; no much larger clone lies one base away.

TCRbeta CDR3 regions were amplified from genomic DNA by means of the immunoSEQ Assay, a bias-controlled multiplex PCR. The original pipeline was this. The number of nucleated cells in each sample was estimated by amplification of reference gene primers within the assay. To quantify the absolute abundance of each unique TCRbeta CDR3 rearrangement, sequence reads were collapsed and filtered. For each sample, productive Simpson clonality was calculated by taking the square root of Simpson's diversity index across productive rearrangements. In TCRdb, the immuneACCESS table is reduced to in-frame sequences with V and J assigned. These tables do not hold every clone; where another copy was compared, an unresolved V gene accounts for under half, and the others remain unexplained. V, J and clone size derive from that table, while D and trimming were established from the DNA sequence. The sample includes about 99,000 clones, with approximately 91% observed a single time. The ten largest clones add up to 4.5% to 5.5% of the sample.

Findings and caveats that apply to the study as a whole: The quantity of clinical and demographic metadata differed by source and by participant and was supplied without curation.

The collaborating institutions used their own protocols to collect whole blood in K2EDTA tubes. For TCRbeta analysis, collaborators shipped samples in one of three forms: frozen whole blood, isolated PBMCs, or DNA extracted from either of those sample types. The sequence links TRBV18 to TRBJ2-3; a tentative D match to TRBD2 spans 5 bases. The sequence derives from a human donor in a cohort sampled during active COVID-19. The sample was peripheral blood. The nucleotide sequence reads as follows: TGTGCCAGCTCACCAATGGGAGCTAGCACAGATACGCAGTATTTT. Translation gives CASSPMGASTDTQYF.